A single sample gave rise to the 24 T cell receptor beta chains below, sequenced in a study of post-analysis software for immune sequencing data. Study-level points and caveats: Included in a set of roughly five TRBV segments more frequent in patients than controls were TRBV5-6, TRBV5-1 and TRBV20-1.

Their antigens remain unidentified. cDNA libraries for TCR beta contained unique molecular identifiers. MiXCR was run by TCRdb on the PCR reads, yielding one entry per CDR3 protein. This sample has a few hundred thousand distinct CDR3 sequences, with about a third found just once. Sequencing was performed on blood. The receptors stem from a girl between 10 and 17 years old with multiple sclerosis.

This clonotype was seen more than once but under ten times. This chain uses TRBV21-1 with TRBJ2-3; TRBD1, as called in the table, went unchecked against the DNA. TRBV21-1 is described as a pseudogene. The CDR3 has 18 residues. The CDR3 DNA reads as TGTGCCAGCAGCAAAGGAACCCAAAGGACAGGGGTTACAGATACGCAGTATTTT. Translation: CASSKGTQRTGVTDTQYF.

The chain uses TRBV6-2 or TRBV6-3 and TRBJ1-5; D not certain. The CDR3 spans 15 residues. Germline CDR1 MNHEY, CDR2 SVGEGT. Trimming removed 0 bases from V and 4 bases from J, with 10 bases in between. This chain's CDR3 is CASSYSITSNQPQHF. CDR3 bases: TGTGCCAGCAGTTACTCGATAACGAGTAATCAGCCCCAGCATTTT.

Only a few counts were recorded for this clonotype. The chain employs TRBV6-2 or TRBV6-3 and TRBJ1-1, with TRBD1 as a possible D gene (5 bases). The V end lost 5 bases, the J end lost 3 bases, and 13 bases lay between the germline ends. This CDR3 contains 14 residues. Germline-derived CDR1 and CDR2 are MNHEY and SVGEGT. CDR3 sequence reads: CASSPGDGYTEAFF. Written as DNA, the CDR3 is TGTGCCAGCAGTCCCGGGGACGGTTACACTGAAGCTTTCTTT.

The V call is TRBV7-9, the J call TRBJ1-6; TRBD1 is a possible D gene (6 bases). Trimming pared 5 bases from V and 3 bases from J, leaving 14 bases between. CDR1 SEHNR and CDR2 FQNEAQ come from the germline V gene (reference sequence). The CDR3 is 16 residues long. CDR3 region: CASSRGQGFYNSPLHF. As DNA, the CDR3 is TGTGCCAGCAGCCGGGGCCAGGGGTTCTATAATTCACCCCTCCACTTT.

This clonotype has a single count. This rearrangement joins TRBV12-3 or TRBV12-4 to TRBJ2-5; TRBD1 matches 11 bases. After removal of 6 bases from V and 5 bases from J, the junction contained 2 bases not matched to a gene. The CDR3 has 13 amino acids. The CDR3 DNA reads TGTGCCAGCAGGTGGGACAGGGGGGAGACCCAGTACTTC. This sequence encodes CASRWDRGETQYF.

V gene TRBV20-1 combines with J gene TRBJ1-2, with 8 bases fitting TRBD1. V dropped 4 bases and J dropped 7; count of bases not matched to a gene: 8. This CDR3 has 13 residues. Germline V gene sequence: CDR1 DFQATT, CDR2 SNEGSKA (reference sequence). The CDR3 spells CSANQGARGGYTF. DNA of the CDR3: TGCAGTGCTAACCAGGGGGCGCGAGGTGGCTACACCTTC.

This clonotype was seen more than once but under ten times. The rearrangement joins TRBV12-3 or TRBV12-4 to TRBJ2-1, with 9 bases matching TRBD2. V lost 5 bases, J lost 4 bases, and 9 bases stayed unmatched. The CDR3 loop spans 16 amino acids. CDR3 protein: CASSPPGGGAYNEQFF. CDR3 DNA: TGTGCCAGCAGTCCCCCGGGCGGGGGGGCTTACAATGAGCAGTTCTTC.

In the case of this clonotype: The junction and the germline gene differ at one end; a read error may be behind it. The chain carries TRBV12-3 or TRBV12-4 and TRBJ2-6; D is perhaps TRBD2 (7 bases). CDR3 length equals 17 residues. This CDR3 is CASSLGRGPSGANVPTF. The CDR3, as DNA: TGTGCCAGCAGTTTAGGGCGGGGGCCCTCTGGGGCCAACGTCCCGACTTTC.

V and J are TRBV4-1 and TRBJ2-5, with 7 bases aligning to TRBD2. V trimming: 5 bases; J trimming: 4 bases; junction bases outside the gene matches: 4. Per germline, CDR1 MGHRA and CDR2 YSYEKL. This CDR3 is built from 13 residues. The CDR3 nucleotides are TGCGCCAGCAGCAGGACTAGGGGAGAGACCCAGTACTTC. It encodes CASSRTRGETQYF.

This clonotype was seen only a few times. This chain joins TRBV4-1 and TRBJ1-2, with TRBD1 as a possible D gene (5 bases). CDR3 size: 15 residues. V shed 2 bases and J shed 1 base, with 11 bases lying between them. CDR1 MGHRA and CDR2 YSYEKL come from the germline V gene. The CDR3 sequence: CASSQFLTDNYGYTF. The DNA of the CDR3 is TGCGCCAGCAGCCAATTTTTGACAGATAACTATGGCTACACCTTC.

The genes are TRBV7-2 and TRBJ2-4; tentatively, D is TRBD2 (6 bases). Trimming removed 1 base from V and 6 bases from J, with 10 bases in between. CDR1 and CDR2 (germline): SGHTA, FQGNSA. The CDR3 runs to 14 residues. The CDR3 reads CASSLGGEANIQYF. DNA of the CDR3: TGTGCCAGCAGCTTAGGCGGGGAGGCAAACATTCAGTACTTC.

The chain employs TRBV5-1 and TRBJ2-3, with D tentatively TRBD1 (6 bases). Trimming left V 4 bases short and J 1 base short, with 10 bases between. The CDR3 is made up of 14 amino acids. Germline lookup yields CDR1 SGHRS and CDR2 YFSETQ. CDR3 sequence (DNA): TGCGCCAGCAGCACACAGGGCCGCACAGATACGCAGTATTTT. Amino acid sequence: CASSTQGRTDTQYF.

The V call is TRBV12-3 or TRBV12-4, the J call TRBJ2-3; tentatively, D is TRBD2 (6 bases). Trimming took 7 bases from V and 6 from J, leaving 11 bases between them. This CDR3 has 12 amino acids. The chain's CDR3 is CASTDGGDTQYF. The CDR3, as DNA: TGTGCCAGCACCGATGGGGGGGATACGCAGTATTTT.

About this clonotype: Since a much larger clone is just one base distant, this may be a read error. The chain joins TRBV6-4 to TRBJ2-3, with 11 bases that match TRBD2. The CDR3 totals 15 residues. Germline values: CDR1 MRHNA, CDR2 SNTAGT. CDR3 coding DNA: TGTGCCGGCAGTGAGACTAGCGGGGGCACAGATACGCAGTATTTT. Translated: CAGSETSGGTDTQYF.

By share of the sample, this clonotype is medium-sized. The chain has TRBV7-2 and TRBJ2-7; no clear D. Germline values: CDR1 SGHTA, CDR2 FQGNSA. The CDR3 extends over 13 amino acids. V lost 4 bases, J lost 1 base, and 8 bases lay in between. The CDR3 DNA is TGTGCCAGCAGCTCCCCCCAATCCTACGAGCAGTACTTC. Residues: CASSSPQSYEQYF.

This clonotype was seen more than once but under ten times. The chain is built from TRBV5-1 and TRBJ2-5; 8 bases fit TRBD1. This CDR3 has 14 amino acids. CDR1 is SGHRS, CDR2 YFSETQ, per germline. V lost 0 bases, J lost 3 bases, and 1 base stayed unmatched. The CDR3 DNA is TGCGCCAGCAGCTTGGGACAGGGGAAAGAGACCCAGTACTTC. Its protein product is CASSLGQGKETQYF.

This clonotype was seen a few times. The CDR3 sequence is CATSDSRQGFSTDTQYF. The CDR3 DNA reads TGTGCCACCAGTGATTCCCGACAGGGCTTCAGCACAGATACGCAGTATTTT. V and J are TRBV24-1 and TRBJ2-3, with 7 positions matching TRBD1. The V gene's germline CDR1 is KGHDR and CDR2 SFDVKD. J gave up 0 bases and V 2 bases, and 7 bases lay outside the gene matches. The CDR3 contains 17 residues.

The chain is built from TRBV7-2 and TRBJ2-3; D is undetermined. The CDR3 runs 16 residues. Trimming took 2 bases from V and 5 from J, leaving 17 bases between them. Per the germline V gene, CDR1 is SGHTA and CDR2 is FQGNSA. This CDR3 reads CASSLSPSVLGDTQYF. CDR3 in DNA: TGTGCCAGCAGCTTAAGTCCCAGCGTACTGGGAGATACGCAGTATTTT. The whole variable domain, filled in from reference TRBV7-2 and TRBJ2-3, reads GAGVSQSPSNKVTEKGKDVELRCDPISGHTALYWYRQSLGQGLEFLIYFQGNSAPDKSGLPSDRFSAERTGGSVSTLTIQRTQQEDSAVYLCASSLSPSVLGDTQYFGPGTRLTVL.

There are a few counts of this clonotype. CDR3 DNA: TGCGCCAGCAGCCCTGGTTTCGCCCTGGGCGACGAGCAGTACTTC. This sequence encodes CASSPGFALGDEQYF. The chain combines TRBV4-1 with TRBJ2-5; D call uncertain. The J call is doubtful: the DNA matches TRBJ2-7 better. The V gene's germline CDR1 is MGHRA and CDR2 YSYEKL. There are 15 residues in the CDR3.

In its sample, this clonotype was seen once. The junction and the germline gene differ at one end; a read error may be behind it. V is TRBV5-1 and J is TRBJ2-3; tentative D call: TRBD1 (5 bases). The V gene's germline CDR1 is SGHRS and CDR2 YFSETQ. The CDR3 is 14 amino acids. The CDR3, as DNA: TGCGCCAGCAGCTGGGTTACAGGCCCAGATATGCAGTATTTT. Protein sequence: CASSWVTGPDMQYF.

The rearrangement uses TRBV6-6 and TRBJ1-5; D remains unclear. Trimming left V 2 bases short and J 0 bases short, with 8 bases between. This CDR3 comprises 15 residues. Per germline, CDR1 MNHNY and CDR2 SVGAGI (reference sequence). CDR3 bases: TGTGCCAGCAGTTACGGGGATGATAGCAATCAGCCCCAGCATTTT. Translating gives CASSYGDDSNQPQHF.

This clonotype was counted only a few times. J is TRBJ2-2 and V is TRBV2, with D tentatively TRBD2 (5 bases). This CDR3 is 13 amino acids long. The V gene's germline CDR1 is SNHLY and CDR2 FYNNEI. Trimming stripped 6 bases from V and 0 bases from J, with 5 bases between. CDR3 residues: CASRLANTGELFF. CDR3 in DNA: TGTGCCAGCAGACTAGCGAACACCGGGGAGCTGTTTTTT. Complete variable domain (other parts from reference TRBV2 and TRBJ2-2): EPEVTQTPSHQVTQMGQEVILRCVPISNHLYFYWYRQILGQKVEFLVSFYNNEISEKSEIFDDQFSVERPDGSNFTLKIRSTKLEDSAMYFCASRLANTGELFFGEGSRLTVL.

V usage is TRBV7-2 and J usage is TRBJ2-7; a possible D gene is TRBD2 (5 bases). The J call may be mistaken, given a closer DNA end match to TRBJ2-5. In germline, CDR1 is SGHTA, CDR2 FQGNSA. CDR3 length equals 14 residues. The CDR3 DNA reads TGTGCCAGCAGCTTACCCGGGCGTGGAGGGACCCAGTACTTC. As protein: CASSLPGRGGTQYF.

This clonotype showed up just a few times. The chain carries TRBV12-3 or TRBV12-4 and TRBJ2-7; tentative D call: TRBD1 (6 bases). CDR3 length equals 15 residues. V lost 6 bases and J lost 4, with 19 bases in between. This CDR3 reads CASSTYGRGGYEQYF. CDR3 nucleotide sequence: TGTGCCAGCAGCACCTACGGCAGGGGCGGTTACGAGCAGTACTTC.